Listed below are T cell receptor beta chains from one sample, sequenced in a study of cytomegalovirus exposure and HLA in healthy donors. TCRdb's copy holds only in-frame clones and misses some; the assay was immunoSEQ multiplex PCR. The sample has about 120,000 clones, around 72% seen once. Sequencing was performed on PBMCs. These TCRs come from a man aged 25 to 40 in good health and CMV-seronegative. CDR3s include the opening cysteine and the closing phenylalanine or tryptophan. The D gene is left open where the match is weak. For some rows the clone size is stated as once, few or many, or as a class when expanded; others skip it.

>.|TRBV4-1|TRBJ2-2|TRBD1
TGCGCCAGTCGAGGACAGGGGACCGGGGAGCTGTTTTTT
CASRGQGTGELFF
>.|TRBV4-1|TRBJ2-3|.
TGCGCCAGCAGCCAAGGACAGCCCGGCACAGATACGCAGTATTTT
CASSQGQPGTDTQYF
>.|TRBV19|TRBJ1-3|.
TGTGCCAGTATATCGGCCGACAGAAGCTCTGGAAACACCATATATTTT
CASISADRSSGNTIYF
>.|TRBV5-1|TRBJ2-7|.
TGCGCCAGCAGCTTCCGAAGGGGGGGCGGTTCCTACGAGCAGTACTTC
CASSFRRGGGSYEQYF
>few|TRBV9|TRBJ2-5|TRBD1
TGTGCCAGCAGCGTAGGACCCCAGGGACAGGGGGAGACCCAGTACTTC
CASSVGPQGQGETQYF
>few|TRBV5-4|TRBJ1-1|.
TGTGCCAGCAGCTCCGACACCGTCACTGAAGCTTTCTTT
CASSSDTVTEAFF
>once|TRBV7-9|TRBJ1-1|.
TGTGCCAGCAGCTTAGGTTCAGGCGGGATGAACACTGAAGCTTTCTTT
CASSLGSGGMNTEAFF
>.|TRBV19|TRBJ2-1|TRBD1
TGTGCCAGTAGGGGGACAGGGCAACAAGGGGAGCAGTTCTTC
CASRGTGQQGEQFF
>.|TRBV19|TRBJ1-1|.
TGTGCCAGTAGTTCCGGGAGGGGCAGATTGAACACTGAAGCTTTCTTT
CASSSGRGRLNTEAFF
>few|TRBV18|TRBJ1-6|.
TGTGCCAGCTCACCAGTTGGAGAAAGAACACCCCTCCACTTT
CASSPVGERTPLHF
>.|TRBV28|TRBJ1-1|TRBD1
TGTGCCAGCAGTTTGAACAGGGGCACTGAAGCTTTCTTT
CASSLNRGTEAFF
>.|TRBV5-1|TRBJ1-1|TRBD1
TGCGCCAGCAGCTCACAGGGGGCAGGAACTGAAGCTTTCTTT
CASSSQGAGTEAFF
>.|TRBV30|TRBJ1-1|.
TGTGCCTGGAGGGAGGCAGCTGAAGCCTTCTTT
CAWREAAEAFF
>once|TRBV7-9|TRBJ2-7|.
TGTGCCAGCAGCTTAACAAGCTCCTACGAGCAGTACTTC
CASSLTSSYEQYF
>.|TRBV5-4|TRBJ2-3|TRBD2
TGTGCCAGCAGCTTGTTAGCGGGGGGAAGCACAGATACGCAGTATTTT
CASSLLAGGSTDTQYF
>.|TRBV25-1|TRBJ1-4|TRBD1
TGTGCCAGCAGTGGGGGGATCAGGGGGGTTAATGAAAAACTGTTTTTT
CASSGGIRGVNEKLFF
>.|TRBV11-3|TRBJ2-3|TRBD1
TGTGCCAGCAGCATCGACAGGGGTGTGACAGATACGCAGTATTTT
CASSIDRGVTDTQYF
>.|TRBV4-1|TRBJ2-3|TRBD1
TGCGCCAGCAGCCAAGACCGGACAGGGAGGATTAATACGCAGTATTTT
CASSQDRTGRINTQYF
>.|TRBV6-1|TRBJ2-5|.
TGTGCCAGCAGTGAAGGGGGGGTAAAGGAAGAGACCCAGTACTTC
CASSEGGVKEETQYF
>few|TRBV7-7|TRBJ1-1|.
TGTGCTAGCAGCTTACCCCGACTACCCCCAGGGGTAGCTTTCTTT
CASSLPRLPPGVAFF
>.|TRBV2|TRBJ1-1|TRBD1
TGTGCCAGCAGCTACAGGGGGCGAAACACTGAAGCTTTCTTT
CASSYRGRNTEAFF
>.|TRBV4-1|TRBJ2-3|TRBD1
TGCGCCAGCAGCCACGAGACAGGGACAGATACGCAGTATTTT
CASSHETGTDTQYF
>.|TRBV4-2|TRBJ2-3|TRBD2
TGTGCCAGCAGCCCGAACCTCCTAGCGGGGGGGCAGGGGACAGATACGCAGTATTTT
CASSPNLLAGGQGTDTQYF
>.|TRBV5-1|TRBJ2-3|.
TGCGCCAGCAGCGACTCAGCCTTGAGCACAGATACGCAGTATTTT
CASSDSALSTDTQYF
>.|TRBV9|TRBJ2-7|TRBD1
TGTGCCAGCAGTTATGGACAGGGCTCCTACGAGCAGTACTTC
CASSYGQGSYEQYF
>.|TRBV9|TRBJ2-7|TRBD1
TGTGCCAGCAGCTTAGGACAGGGAACCTACGAGCAGTACTTC
CASSLGQGTYEQYF
>.|TRBV2|TRBJ2-5|TRBD2
TGTGCCAGCAGCTGGGGGGGACAAGAGACCCAGTACTTC
CASSWGGQETQYF